Listed here is a single T cell receptor (beta chain). What it binds is unknown. TCRdb independently ran MiXCR on the 5' RACE reads; one entry per CDR3 protein. The sample includes roughly 500,000 distinct CDR3 sequences, 22% seen only once; the top ten take roughly 0.91%. The sample is drawn from a study of identical twins. Study-wide results and caveats: The study drew conclusions from cross-sectional statistical analysis, not from following the same donors. Whereas memory repertoires showed no such difference, abundant cord blood beta clonotypes carried fewer insertions. Zero-insertion analyses might be partly confounded by invariant T cells like MAIT and iNKT.

The sample was also reused in another study, on T cells expressing NK-cell markers. That source adds: Nothing established the HCMV specificity of expanded NKG2C+ T cell clones.

What was sequenced was CD4+ T cells sorted from blood. This TCR derives from a woman aged 18-29 years in good health.

Here the CDR3 reads CASSRPGEQFF. Here the CDR3 DNA reads TGTGCCAGCAGTCGGCCCGGGGAGCAGTTCTTC. This chain joins TRBV6-5 and TRBJ2-1, with no clear D. CDR1 and CDR2 (germline): MNHEY, SVGAGI. This CDR3 is built from 11 residues. V was cut by 5 bases and J by 10 bases, with 9 bases left in between.